Listed below are T cell receptor beta chains from one sample, sequenced in a study of blood T cell repertoires in COVID-19. Assay used: immunoSEQ multiplex PCR; TCRdb lists only in-frame clones, some missing. Of just under 350,000 clones listed, more than 70% are singletons. Material: peripheral blood. These receptors came from a man aged 25-45 years with active or convalescent COVID-19. The CDR3 runs from the conserved cysteine through the conserved F or W. The order of the fields is V gene, J gene, D gene, clone size, CDR3 protein, CDR3 DNA. D genes are given only for firm matches. Clone size is given for some rows only: seen once, a few or many times, or a class if the clone is expanded.

TRBV28	TRBJ2-2	TRBD1	.	CASSLLGQGAAGELFF	TGTGCCAGCAGTTTACTTGGACAGGGTGCGGCCGGGGAGCTGTTTTTT
TRBV28	TRBJ2-7	.	.	CASSLLSEINEQYF	TGTGCCAGCAGTTTACTCTCAGAAATCAACGAGCAGTACTTC
TRBV4-2	TRBJ2-1	TRBD2	.	CASSPGLAGGPHEQFF	TGTGCCAGCAGCCCCGGACTAGCGGGGGGGCCCCATGAGCAGTTCTTC
TRBV5-6	TRBJ2-3	TRBD2	.	CASSHPTSGRTDTQYF	TGTGCCAGCAGCCACCCCACTAGCGGCCGCACAGATACGCAGTATTTT
TRBV3-1/TRBV3-2	TRBJ1-3	TRBD1	few	CASSLTGAGNTIYF	TGTGCCAGCAGTCTGACAGGGGCTGGAAACACCATATATTTT
TRBV7-8	TRBJ2-7	TRBD2	.	CASSLAERGGSYEQYF	TGTGCCAGCAGCTTAGCAGAGCGGGGGGGCTCCTACGAGCAGTACTTC
TRBV3-1/TRBV3-2	TRBJ2-7	.	.	CASSQGQSSDEQYF	TGTGCCAGCAGCCAAGGACAATCCTCCGACGAGCAGTACTTC
TRBV9	TRBJ2-3	.	.	CASSPRAFSTDTQYF	TGTGCCAGCAGCCCGCGGGCCTTCAGCACAGATACGCAGTATTTT
TRBV18	TRBJ2-7	TRBD1	many	CASSLRQGREQEQYF	TGTGCCAGCTCACTTCGACAGGGAAGAGAGCAAGAGCAGTACTTC
TRBV24-1	TRBJ2-1	TRBD1	.	CATSGATGAFQFF	TGTGCCACCAGTGGGGCGACAGGGGCCTTTCAGTTCTTC
TRBV6-5	TRBJ2-5	.	.	CASRATGQETQYF	TGTGCCAGCAGGGCGACAGGCCAAGAGACCCAGTACTTC
TRBV14	TRBJ1-4	.	.	CASSQDGRLNEKLFF	TGTGCCAGCAGCCAAGATGGGCGCCTTAATGAAAAACTGTTTTTT